This TCR beta chain stems from a study of identical twins. TCRdb re-derived calls from the 5' RACE reads in MiXCR, one entry per CDR3 protein. There are a few hundred thousand distinct CDR3 sequences in the sample; 12% occur only once, and about 3.9% lies in the top ten. This CDR3 is built from 14 residues. With 1 base clipped from V and 5 bases from J, the junction kept 4 bases outside the gene matches. The germline V gene has CDR1 SEHNR and CDR2 FQNEAQ (reference sequence). The same data also contributed to another study, on yellow fever vaccine responses in identical twins.

Sequencing input: memory (CD45RO+) T cells sorted from blood. The source of this sequence is a woman aged 18-29 years in good health. The V gene is TRBV7-9, the J gene TRBJ2-5; TRBD2 matches at 7 bases. Written as DNA, the CDR3 is TGTGCCAGCAGCTTAGGGACTAGAGAGGAGACCCAGTACTTC. It codes for CASSLGTREETQYF.